This T cell receptor beta chain was observed in a study of radiotherapy plus CTLA-4 blockade in lung cancer. Trimming removed 6 bases at V and 5 bases at J, with 11 bases between. The CDR3 covers 13 residues. Germline CDR1 is MNHNS and CDR2 is SASEGT. This clone was seen once. Profiling relied on immunoSEQ multiplex PCR, and the TCRdb table lists in-frame clones only, not all of them. Counted here are 95,000 to 150,000 clones, 80% to 90% occurring once; the ten biggest clones make up more than 6.5%. V is TRBV6-1 and J is TRBJ1-5; D may be TRBD1 (5 bases). The receptor comes from a human donor with non-small cell lung cancer that progressed on radiotherapy plus ipilimumab. Sequencing was performed on peripheral blood, taken from a patient treated with radiotherapy plus ipilimumab. The CDR3 loop is CASRGVGDQPQHF. CDR3 sequence (DNA): TGTGCCAGCAGAGGGGTGGGAGATCAGCCCCAGCATTTT.